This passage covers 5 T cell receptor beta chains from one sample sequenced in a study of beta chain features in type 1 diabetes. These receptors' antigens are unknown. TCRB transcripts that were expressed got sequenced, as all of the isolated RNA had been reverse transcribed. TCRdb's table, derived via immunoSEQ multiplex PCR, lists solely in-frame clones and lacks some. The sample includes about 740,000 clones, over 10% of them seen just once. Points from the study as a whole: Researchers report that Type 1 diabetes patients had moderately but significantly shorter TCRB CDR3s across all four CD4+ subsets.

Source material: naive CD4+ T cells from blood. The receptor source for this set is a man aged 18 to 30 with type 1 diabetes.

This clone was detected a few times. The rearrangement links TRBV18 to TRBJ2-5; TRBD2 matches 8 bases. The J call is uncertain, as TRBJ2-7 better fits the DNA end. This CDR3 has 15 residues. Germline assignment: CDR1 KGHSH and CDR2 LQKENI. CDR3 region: CASSPSREGRREQYF. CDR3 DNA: TGTGCCAGCTCACCCTCCCGGGAGGGTAGGCGCGAGCAGTACTTC.

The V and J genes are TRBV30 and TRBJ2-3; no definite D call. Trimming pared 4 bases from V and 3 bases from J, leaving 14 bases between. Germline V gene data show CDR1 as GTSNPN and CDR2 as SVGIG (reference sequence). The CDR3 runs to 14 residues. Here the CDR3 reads CAWTLVAPTDTQYF. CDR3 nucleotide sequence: TGTGCCTGGACCCTGGTGGCACCAACAGATACGCAGTATTTT. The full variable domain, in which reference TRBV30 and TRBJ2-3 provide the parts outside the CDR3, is SQTIHQWPATLVQPVGSPLSLECTVEGTSNPNLYWYRQAAGRGLQLLFYSVGIGQISSEVPQNLSASRPQDRQFILSSKKLLLSDSGFYLCAWTLVAPTDTQYFGPGTRLTVL.

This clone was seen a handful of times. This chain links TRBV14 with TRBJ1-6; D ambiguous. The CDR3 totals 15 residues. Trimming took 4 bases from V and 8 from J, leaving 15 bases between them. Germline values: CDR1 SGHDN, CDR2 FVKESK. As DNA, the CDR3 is TGTGCCAGCAGCCCTCGGGAGGGTGGTGATTCACCCCTCCACTTT. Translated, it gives CASSPREGGDSPLHF.

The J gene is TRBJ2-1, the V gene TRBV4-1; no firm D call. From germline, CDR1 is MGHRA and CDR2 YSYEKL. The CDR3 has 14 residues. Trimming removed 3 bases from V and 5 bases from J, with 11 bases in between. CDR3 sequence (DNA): TGCGCCAGCAGCCACTACACGAACAACAATGAGCAGTTCTTC. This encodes CASSHYTNNNEQFF.

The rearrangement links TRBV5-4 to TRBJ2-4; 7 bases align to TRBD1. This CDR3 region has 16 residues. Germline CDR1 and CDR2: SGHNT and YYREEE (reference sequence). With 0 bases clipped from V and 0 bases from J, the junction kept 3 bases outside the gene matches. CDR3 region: CASSLGDSLAKNIQYF. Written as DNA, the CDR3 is TGTGCCAGCAGCTTGGGGGACAGTCTAGCCAAAAACATTCAGTACTTC.